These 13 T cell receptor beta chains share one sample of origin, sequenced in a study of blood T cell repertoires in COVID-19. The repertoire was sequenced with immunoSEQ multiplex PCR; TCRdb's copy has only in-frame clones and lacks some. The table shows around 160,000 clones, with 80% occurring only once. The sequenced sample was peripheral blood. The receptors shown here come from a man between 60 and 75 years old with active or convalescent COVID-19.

CDR3 protein: CASSAGQVNTEAFF. The CDR3 DNA follows: TGTGCCAGCAGCGCCGGACAGGTGAACACTGAAGCTTTCTTT. The genes are TRBV7-2 and TRBJ1-1; 7 bases match TRBD1. CDR3 length: 14 residues. Per the germline V gene, CDR1 is SGHTA and CDR2 is FQGNSA. V trimming: 5 bases; J trimming: 0 bases; junction bases outside the gene matches: 3.

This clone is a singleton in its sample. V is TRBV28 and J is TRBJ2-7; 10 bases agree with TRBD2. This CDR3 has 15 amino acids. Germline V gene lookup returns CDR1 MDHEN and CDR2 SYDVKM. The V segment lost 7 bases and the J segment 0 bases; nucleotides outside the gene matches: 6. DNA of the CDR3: TGTGCCAGCACGGGTTCTAGCGGGAGCTCCTACGAGCAGTACTTC. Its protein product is CASTGSSGSSYEQYF.

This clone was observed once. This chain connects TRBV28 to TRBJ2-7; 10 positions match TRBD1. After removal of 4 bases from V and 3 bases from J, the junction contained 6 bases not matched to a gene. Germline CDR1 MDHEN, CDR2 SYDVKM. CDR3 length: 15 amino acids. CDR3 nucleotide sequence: TGTGCCAGCAGTTCACCGGGACAGGGGAGCTACGAGCAGTACTTC. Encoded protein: CASSSPGQGSYEQYF.

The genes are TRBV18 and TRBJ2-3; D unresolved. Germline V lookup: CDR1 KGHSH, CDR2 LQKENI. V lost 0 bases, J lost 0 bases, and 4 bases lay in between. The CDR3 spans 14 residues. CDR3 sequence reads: CASSPPASTDTQYF. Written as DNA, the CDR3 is TGTGCCAGCTCACCACCAGCTAGCACAGATACGCAGTATTTT.

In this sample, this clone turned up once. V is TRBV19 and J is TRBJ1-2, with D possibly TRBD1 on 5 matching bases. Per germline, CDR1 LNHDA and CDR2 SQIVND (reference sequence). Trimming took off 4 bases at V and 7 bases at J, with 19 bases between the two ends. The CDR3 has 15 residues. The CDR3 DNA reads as TGTGCCAGTAGTAGCCCCGACAGACGCGGGAGTGGCTACACCTTC. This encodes CASSSPDRRGSGYTF. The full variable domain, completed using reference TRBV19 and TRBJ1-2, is DGGITQSPKYLFRKEGQNVTLSCEQNLNHDAMYWYRQDPGQGLRLIYYSQIVNDFQKGDIAEGYSVSREKKESFPLTVTSAQKNPTAFYLCASSSPDRRGSGYTFGSGTRLTVV.

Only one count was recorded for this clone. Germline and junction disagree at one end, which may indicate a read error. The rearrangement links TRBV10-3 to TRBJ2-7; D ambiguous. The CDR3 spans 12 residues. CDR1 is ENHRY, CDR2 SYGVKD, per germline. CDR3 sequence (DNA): TGTGCCATCAGTGAGCCCCCAGGTAATTTGGACTTC. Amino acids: CAISEPPGNLDF.

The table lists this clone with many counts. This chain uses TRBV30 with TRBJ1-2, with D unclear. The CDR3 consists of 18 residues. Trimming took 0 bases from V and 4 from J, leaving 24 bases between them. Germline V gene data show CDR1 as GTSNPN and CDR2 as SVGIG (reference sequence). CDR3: CAWSVRRGLSFTSYGYTF. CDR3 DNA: TGTGCCTGGAGTGTACGAAGAGGTTTGTCCTTTACGTCCTATGGCTACACCTTC.

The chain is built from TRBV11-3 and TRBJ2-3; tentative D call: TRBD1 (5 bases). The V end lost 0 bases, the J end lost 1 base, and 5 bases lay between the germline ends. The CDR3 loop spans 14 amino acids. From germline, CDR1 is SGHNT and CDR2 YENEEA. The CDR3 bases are TGTGCCAGCAGCTTAGAAGGGGGCACAGATACGCAGTATTTT. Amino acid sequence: CASSLEGGTDTQYF.

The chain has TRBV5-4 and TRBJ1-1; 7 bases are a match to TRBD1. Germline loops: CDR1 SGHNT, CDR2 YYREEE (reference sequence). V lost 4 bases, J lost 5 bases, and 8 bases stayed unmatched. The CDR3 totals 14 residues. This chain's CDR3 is CASSRDRVWTEAFF. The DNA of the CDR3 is TGTGCCAGCAGCCGAGACAGGGTGTGGACTGAAGCTTTCTTT.

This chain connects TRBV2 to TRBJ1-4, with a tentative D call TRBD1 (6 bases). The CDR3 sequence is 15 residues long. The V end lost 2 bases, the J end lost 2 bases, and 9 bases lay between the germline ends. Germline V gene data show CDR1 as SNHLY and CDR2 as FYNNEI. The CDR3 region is CASSEQGHTNEKLFF. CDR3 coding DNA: TGTGCCAGCAGTGAACAGGGGCACACTAATGAAAAACTGTTTTTT. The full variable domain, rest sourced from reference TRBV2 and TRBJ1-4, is EPEVTQTPSHQVTQMGQEVILRCVPISNHLYFYWYRQILGQKVEFLVSFYNNEISEKSEIFDDQFSVERPDGSNFTLKIRSTKLEDSAMYFCASSEQGHTNEKLFFGSGTQLSVL.

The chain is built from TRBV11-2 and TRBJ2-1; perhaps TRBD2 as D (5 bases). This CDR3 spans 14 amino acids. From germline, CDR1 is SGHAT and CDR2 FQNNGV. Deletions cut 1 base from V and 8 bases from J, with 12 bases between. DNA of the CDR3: TGTGCCAGCAGCTTAGGGTCGCGGGTGGATGAGCAGTTCTTC. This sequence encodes CASSLGSRVDEQFF. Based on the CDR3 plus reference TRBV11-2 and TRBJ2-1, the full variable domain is EAGVAQSPRYKIIEKRQSVAFWCNPISGHATLYWYQQILGQGPKLLIQFQNNGVVDDSQLPKDRFSAERLKGVDSTLKIQPAKLEDSAVYLCASSLGSRVDEQFFGPGTRLTVL.

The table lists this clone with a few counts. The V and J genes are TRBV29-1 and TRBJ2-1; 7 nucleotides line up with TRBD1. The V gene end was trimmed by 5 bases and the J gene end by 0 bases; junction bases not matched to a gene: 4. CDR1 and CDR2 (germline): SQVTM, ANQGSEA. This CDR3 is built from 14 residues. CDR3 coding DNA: TGCAGCGTTCTGGGACAGAGCTCCTACAATGAGCAGTTCTTC. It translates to CSVLGQSSYNEQFF.

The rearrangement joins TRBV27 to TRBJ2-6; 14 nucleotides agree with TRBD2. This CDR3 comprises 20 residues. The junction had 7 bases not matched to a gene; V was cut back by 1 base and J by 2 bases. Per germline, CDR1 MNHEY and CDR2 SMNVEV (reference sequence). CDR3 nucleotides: TGTGCCAGCAGTTTATTTGGGACTAGCGGGAGAAATGCTGGGGCCAACGTCCTGACTTTC. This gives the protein CASSLFGTSGRNAGANVLTF.